The source of this T cell receptor (beta chain) is a study of siplizumab effects on memory and regulatory T cells. Turning to the study itself: Paired mixed lymphocyte reactions were set up, with siplizumab at 1 ug/mL or without drug. Study results and caveats: The study found naive T cells seemingly more diverse than memory cells and seemingly major alloresponse contributors.

From germline, CDR1 is SGHRS and CDR2 YFSETQ. The CDR3 is 12 amino acids. Between the trimmed V and J ends, which lost 4 bases and 4 bases, there was a span of 8 bases. Coculturing was carried out on the mixed lymphocyte reaction cells. It lasted more than five days and was done at 37°C. The method was immunoSEQ multiplex PCR; TCRdb's version includes in-frame clones alone and lacks a portion of them. This table has approximately 20,000 clones, around 43% appearing once. About this clone: The antigen is undetermined.

This clonotype originated in a human donor in good health; the cells came from an allogeneic mixed lymphocyte reaction. Some clones in this sample may be carry-over from other donors' samples. The V call is TRBV5-1, the J call TRBJ2-5, with a possible D match to TRBD2 (6 bases). Sequenced input: CFSE-low (dividing) CD4+ T cells sorted from an allogeneic mixed lymphocyte reaction. The CDR3 DNA reads TGCGCCAGCAGCCGACTAGGAGAGACCCAGTACTTC. This sequence encodes CASSRLGETQYF.